This TCR beta chain was recorded in a study of cytomegalovirus exposure and HLA in healthy donors. General study findings and limits: TCR beta sequences reportedly predicted most subjects' HLA-A and HLA-B alleles accurately.

The primer mix had 60 Vbeta and 13 Jbeta primers. Produced via immunoSEQ multiplex PCR; TCRdb's table is partial and in-frame only. Of roughly 120,000 clones listed, 9% to 10% are singletons. The CDR3 loop spans 15 amino acids. Trimming cost V 5 bases and J 4 bases; bases outside gene matches: 11. Germline V gene data show CDR1 as MDHEN and CDR2 as SYDVKM. Only one count was recorded for this clone. The antigen remains undetermined. J is TRBJ2-7 and V is TRBV28, with 7 bases identical to TRBD2. Source material: PBMCs. The sequence derives from a man younger than 40 in good health and CMV-seronegative. The CDR3 nucleotides read TGTGCCAGCAGTCCCCGATGGGAGGGGCGGTACGAGCAGTACTTC. It is translated as CASSPRWEGRYEQYF.